This record looks at one T cell receptor (beta chain) sequence and its context. Its cognate antigen has yet to be identified. Per-nucleotide qualities are absent, and no much larger clonotype sits a single base away. Sequencing instrument: Illumina NovaSeq 6000. cDNA libraries for TCRalpha and TCRbeta were prepared by 5'RACE using constant-segment primers, with sample barcodes and unique molecular identifiers added. Trizol reagent was used to extract RNA from every sample. Libraries were amplified in two PCR steps, with a second sample barcode and Illumina TruSeq adapters added in the second step. Libraries were sequenced on an Illumina NovaSeq with 2 x 150 bp paired-end reads. In the authors' own workflow: Reads were demultiplexed and collapsed into UMI-guided consensus sequences with migec v1.2.7. With mixcr v2.1.11, UMI consensuses were aligned to TRA and TRB V and J templates and assembled into clonotypes. Clonotypes were classified as expanded or contracted when called significant by both edgeR and NoisET, with noise models trained on biological replicates. edgeR calls used a false discovery rate-adjusted p below 0.01 and a log2 fold-change threshold of 1. As an exploratory analysis of dynamics, max-normalized trajectories of the 1000 most abundant clonotypes were examined by PCA with hierarchical clustering. Separately sequenced CD4+ and CD8+ repertoires were used to assign the CD4 or CD8 phenotype of responding clones. TCRdb trimmed public reads at Q25 via fastp, called clones via MiXCR and kept in-frame beta chains. For every CDR3 protein sequence, its rows merge into one entry that carries the most common genes and DNA. TCRdb's processing, not the authors' own work, is the source of the V and J calls. The sample data list approximately 450,000 distinct CDR3 sequences, and 15% to 20% of these were observed just once. The ten largest clones capture about 12% of the sample.

The CDR3 runs 16 amino acids, cysteine and phenylalanine included. The sequence is cut down to CDR3 DNA, 48 bases in frame from base 1. CDR1 MGHDK and CDR2 SYGVNS are derived from the germline V gene. V loses 11 bases at its end and J loses 5 bases; junction bases beyond the gene matches: 19. The data belong to a study of T-cell memory formation after mild COVID-19 (dated by TCRdb to about 2021). Background for the entire study: TCR sequence clusters from the two donors were largely donor specific. In a couple of donors, T-cell clones that expanded and contracted after mild COVID-19 were followed by sequencing TCRalpha and TCRbeta repertoires longitudinally. The cohort was made up of two young adult volunteers, one female and one male, who were previously healthy.

General findings and caveats noted by the study authors: Only two mild cases were covered in the study, and larger cohorts including severe cases with pre-infection samples were considered necessary. Clones that contracted from day 15 to 85 showed balanced CD4/CD8 phenotypes, whereas a second wave of clones that expanded from day 15 to 37 leaned towards CD4+. SARS-CoV-2 specificity of the second-wave clones peaking on day 37 was not confirmed. The detection of some responding clones in pre-infection memory suggests that pre-existing cross-reactive memory T cells joined the SARS-CoV-2 response. Contracting CD4+ clones were found mainly in CM and EM memory subsets, while CD8+ clones were enriched in EMRA.

Ficoll-Paque density gradient centrifugation was used to isolate PBMCs. The clonotype comes from an adult woman who had mild COVID-19 (a few samples of this study predate the infection). The sample titles of this study are shuffled in the database, so cell type and time point are left out; the donor was told from shared clones. The sample was PBMCs or a T cell subset sorted from them (not recorded which). The chain is assembled from TRBV25-1 and TRBJ2-7; 9 bases in the middle match TRBD1. The DNA reads TGTGCCTGCTCAAGACGGACAGGGGATATGTGCGACGAGCAGTACTTC. Translation gives CACSRRTGDMCDEQYF.